The sequence of this T cell receptor (beta chain) was determined in a study of cytomegalovirus exposure and HLA in healthy donors. CDR3 length equals 15 residues. V lost 2 bases to trimming and J lost 2 bases; unmatched junction nucleotides: 4. Germline V lookup: CDR1 GTSNPN, CDR2 SVGIG (reference sequence). The study, taken as a whole, reports: CMV antigen specificity of three CMV-associated chains was confirmed in vitro. In a later analysis, at a false discovery rate of 0.05, about 17,000 TCR beta sequences matched HLA alleles. A later analysis showed TCR association rates differing by HLA locus, peaking at DRB1 and lowest at HLA-C.

Researchers ran the PCR with 60 Vbeta and 13 Jbeta primers. Using immunoSEQ multiplex PCR, the repertoire was profiled, and TCRdb retains in-frame clones only, with some absent. The sample lists about 150,000 clones, about 64% occurring once. As concerns this clone: Antigen: not known.

V is TRBV30 and J is TRBJ2-3, with TRBD2 matching over 10 bases. The specimen was PBMCs. The receptor was derived from a woman in her 30s in good health and CMV-seropositive. This chain's CDR3 is CAWSITSGVTDTQYF. The CDR3 nucleotides read TGTGCCTGGAGTATAACTAGCGGGGTCACAGATACGCAGTATTTT.